The 12 T cell receptor beta chains in this list originate from one sample, sequenced in a study of cytomegalovirus exposure and HLA in healthy donors. The PCR made use of 60 Vbeta and 13 Jbeta primers. The method was immunoSEQ multiplex PCR; TCRdb's version includes in-frame clones alone and lacks a portion of them. The repertoire table contains 75,000 to 95,000 clones. The sequencing sample was made of PBMCs. The receptor source for this set is a woman aged 60-75 years in good health and CMV-seronegative.

The V and J genes are TRBV7-2 and TRBJ2-7; the D gene is possibly TRBD1 (5 bases). The CDR3 extends over 12 amino acids. Between the trimmed V and J ends, which lost 5 bases and 5 bases, there was a span of 10 bases. CDR1 and CDR2 from the germline V gene are SGHTA and FQGNSA. CDR3 coding DNA: TGTGCCAGCAGCCAGGTGGGGCACGAGCAGTACTTC. This translates into CASSQVGHEQYF.

The rearrangement joins TRBV18 to TRBJ2-7, with a possible D match to TRBD2 (6 bases). The V gene lost 5 bases and the J gene lost 3 bases, with 8 bases spanning the gap. This CDR3 spans 12 amino acids. Germline lookup yields CDR1 KGHSH and CDR2 LQKENI. The CDR3 is CASSMTSYEQYF. CDR3 DNA: TGTGCCAGCTCAATGACTAGCTACGAGCAGTACTTC.

The CDR3 sequence is CASTIGGGGAYNEQFF. The DNA for the CDR3 is TGTGCCAGCACTATTGGGGGGGGAGGTGCCTACAATGAGCAGTTCTTC. The V and J genes are TRBV5-4 and TRBJ2-1, with 7 nucleotides matching TRBD2. J gave up 2 bases and V 6 bases, and 11 bases lay outside the gene matches. Germline CDR1 and CDR2: SGHNT and YYREEE (reference sequence). This CDR3 region has 16 residues.

This chain links TRBV7-8 with TRBJ2-5; TRBD2 aligns across 9 bases. The J call may be faulty, since TRBJ2-7 better matches the DNA end. The germline gives CDR1 SGHVS, CDR2 FQNEAQ. This CDR3 has 16 residues. Here the CDR3 reads CASSSARFRLAVEQYF. The CDR3 DNA sequence: TGTGCCAGCAGCTCGGCGCGATTTAGACTAGCGGTCGAGCAGTACTTC.

V is TRBV19 and J is TRBJ1-5; 8 bases are shared with TRBD1. Trimming cost V 3 bases and J 6 bases; bases outside gene matches: 7. CDR1 and CDR2 (germline): LNHDA, SQIVND (reference sequence). The CDR3 totals 15 residues. The CDR3 DNA is TGTGCCAGTAGTATTTCACAGGGGGGGAGTCAGCCCCAGCATTTT. It codes for CASSISQGGSQPQHF.

The V and J genes are TRBV6-5 and TRBJ2-7; possible D gene TRBD2, 5 bases. The germline V gene encodes CDR1 MNHEY and CDR2 SVGAGI. V lost 0 bases to trimming and J lost 4 bases, with 10 bases between them. The CDR3 spans 14 residues. The CDR3 spells CASSYSAPGYEQYF. The CDR3 DNA sequence: TGTGCCAGCAGTTACTCGGCACCGGGGTACGAGCAGTACTTC.

V gene TRBV15 combines with J gene TRBJ1-4; tentative D call: TRBD1 (5 bases). The ends were cut back, 3 bases at V and 8 bases at J, with 7 bases in the middle. Germline V gene data show CDR1 as LNHNV and CDR2 as YYDKDF (reference sequence). The CDR3 is 12 residues long. CDR3: CATSSYREKLFF. As DNA, the CDR3 is TGTGCCACCAGCAGCTACAGGGAAAAACTGTTTTTT.

The chain links TRBV7-9 to TRBJ2-1; D might be TRBD2 (5 bases). Deletions cut 5 bases from V and 8 bases from J, with 25 bases between. The CDR3 runs 17 residues. The germline V gene encodes CDR1 SEHNR and CDR2 FQNEAQ (reference sequence). CDR3 DNA: TGTGCCAGCAGCCCACCACCGCCGGGGAACTCAGAGTATGAGCAGTTCTTC. Protein product: CASSPPPPGNSEYEQFF.

The chain joins TRBV7-9 to TRBJ2-1; 9 nucleotides match TRBD1. The V gene's germline CDR1 is SEHNR and CDR2 FQNEAQ (reference sequence). The CDR3 covers 18 residues. With V trimmed by 2 bases and J by 4 bases, 12 bases remained unmatched. The CDR3 sequence: CASSLWDRDWGFYNEQFF. The DNA of the CDR3 is TGTGCCAGCAGCTTATGGGACAGGGATTGGGGGTTTTACAATGAGCAGTTCTTC.

V and J are TRBV28 and TRBJ1-2; weak D call: TRBD1 (6 bases). The CDR3 loop spans 11 amino acids. Trimming took off 9 bases at V and 7 bases at J, with 12 bases between the two ends. CDR1 is MDHEN and CDR2 is SYDVKM in the germline V gene. Here the CDR3 reads CASYTGFGYTF. In nucleotides, the CDR3 is TGTGCCAGTTATACAGGGTTTGGCTACACCTTC.

The J gene is TRBJ2-2, the V gene TRBV15, with unresolved D. The germline CDR1 and CDR2 sequences are LNHNV and YYDKDF (reference sequence). Trimming removed 0 bases from V and 5 bases from J, with 4 bases in between. This CDR3 region has 13 residues. The CDR3 coding sequence is TGTGCCACCAGCAGAGATTATACCGGGGAGCTGTTTTTT. As protein: CATSRDYTGELFF.

The gene calls are TRBV2 and TRBJ2-5, with 9 bases that match TRBD1. From germline, CDR1 is SNHLY and CDR2 FYNNEI. This CDR3 region has 15 residues. The J segment lost 3 bases and the V segment lost 5 bases, leaving 7 bases of the junction unmatched. The CDR3 nucleotides are TGTGCCAGCAGTTCACAGGGGGCGACGGAAGAGACCCAGTACTTC. Amino acids: CASSSQGATEETQYF.